The 5 T cell receptor beta chains below were found in one sample sequenced in a study of beta chain features in type 1 diabetes. TCRB transcripts that were expressed got sequenced, as all of the isolated RNA had been reverse transcribed. The table came from immunoSEQ multiplex PCR; TCRdb's copy has only in-frame clones and leaves some out. The table includes roughly 310,000 clones, 9.5% to 12% detected once. Material: naive CD4+ T cells from blood. The receptors come from a woman in her twenties or thirties in good health.

The chain joins TRBV5-1 to TRBJ2-7; TRBD1 aligns across 8 bases. The ends lost 3 bases at V and 2 bases at J; junction bases unmatched: 7. Germline CDR1 is SGHRS and CDR2 is YFSETQ. This CDR3 has 15 residues. As DNA, the CDR3 is TGCGCCAGCAGCTCATCCGGGACAGGCACCTACGAGCAGTACTTC. This codes for CASSSSGTGTYEQYF.

This clone has a handful of counts. The chain links TRBV4-2 to TRBJ2-3; a possible D gene is TRBD2 (5 bases). Trimming stripped 1 base from V and 6 bases from J, with 14 bases between. The CDR3 has 15 amino acids. Looked up from germline, CDR1 is LGHNA and CDR2 is YNFKEQ. The chain's CDR3 is CASSQGVTGSDTQYF. CDR3 DNA: TGTGCCAGCAGCCAAGGGGTTACGGGGAGTGATACGCAGTATTTT.

V usage is TRBV19 and J usage is TRBJ2-3, with D unresolved. V was pared by 3 bases and J by 2 bases, with 9 bases between. The length of the CDR3 is 14 residues. Germline V gives CDR1 LNHDA, CDR2 SQIVND (reference sequence). The CDR3 nucleotides are TGTGCCAGTAGTATCCAGAAAAACACAGATACGCAGTATTTT. Its translation is CASSIQKNTDTQYF.

This chain joins TRBV10-2 and TRBJ1-4, with D unresolved. The CDR3 length is 15 residues. The germline V gene has CDR1 WSHSY and CDR2 SAAADI. Trimming took off 3 bases at V and 6 bases at J, with 14 bases between the two ends. The CDR3 nucleotides are TGCGCCAGCAGTGAACGTGGAGGGCCCGATGAAAAACTGTTTTTT. It specifies CASSERGGPDEKLFF.

V usage is TRBV15 and J usage is TRBJ2-3; 7 bases are a match to TRBD2. The germline V gene encodes CDR1 LNHNV and CDR2 YYDKDF (reference sequence). The length of the CDR3 is 18 residues. The trim removed 0 bases at V and 1 base at J, leaving 10 bases unmatched. This chain's CDR3 is CATSRDYVAGARTDTQYF. The CDR3 DNA reads as TGTGCCACCAGCAGAGATTATGTGGCGGGAGCCCGCACAGATACGCAGTATTTT.